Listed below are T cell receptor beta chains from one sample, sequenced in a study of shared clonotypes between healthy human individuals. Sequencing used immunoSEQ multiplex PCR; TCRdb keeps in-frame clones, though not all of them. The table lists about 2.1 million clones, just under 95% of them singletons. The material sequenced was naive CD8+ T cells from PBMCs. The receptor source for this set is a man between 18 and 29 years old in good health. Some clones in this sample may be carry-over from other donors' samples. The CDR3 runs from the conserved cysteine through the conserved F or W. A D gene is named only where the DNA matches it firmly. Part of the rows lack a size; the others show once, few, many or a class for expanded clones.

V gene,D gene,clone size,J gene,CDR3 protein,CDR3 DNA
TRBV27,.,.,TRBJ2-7,CASSLSAANGYEQYF,TGTGCCAGCAGCCTGAGCGCTGCGAACGGCTACGAGCAGTACTTC
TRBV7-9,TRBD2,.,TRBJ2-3,CASSLGGLDSTDTQYF,TGTGCCAGCAGCTTGGGGGGACTAGACAGCACAGATACGCAGTATTTT
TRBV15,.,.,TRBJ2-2,CATSRDIGGIDTGELFF,TGTGCCACCAGCAGAGATATCGGGGGAATCGACACCGGGGAGCTGTTTTTT
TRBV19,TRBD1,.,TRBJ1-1,CASSIARGANTEAFF,TGTGCCAGTAGTATTGCCAGGGGGGCGAACACTGAAGCTTTCTTT
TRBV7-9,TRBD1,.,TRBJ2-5,CASSQPGQGRQTQYF,TGTGCCAGCAGCCAGCCGGGACAGGGGCGCCAGACCCAGTACTTC
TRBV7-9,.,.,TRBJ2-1,CASSLDAGEQFF,TGTGCCAGCAGCTTAGACGCGGGTGAGCAGTTCTTC
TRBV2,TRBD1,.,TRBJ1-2,CASITSTGYYGYTF,TGTGCCAGCATTACGTCGACAGGGTACTATGGCTACACCTTC
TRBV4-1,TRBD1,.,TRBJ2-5,CASSQPGQPQETQYF,TGCGCCAGCAGCCAGCCGGGACAGCCTCAAGAGACCCAGTACTTC
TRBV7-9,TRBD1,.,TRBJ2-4,CASSRRDSTKNIQYF,TGTGCCAGCAGCCGCCGGGACAGCACCAAAAACATTCAGTACTTC
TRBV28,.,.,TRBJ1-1,CASSFVGGNTEAFF,TGTGCCAGCAGTTTTGTTGGCGGGAACACTGAAGCTTTCTTT
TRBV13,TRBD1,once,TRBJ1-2,CASSLPPTDRAPFAF,TGTGCCAGCAGCTTACCCCCTACCGACAGGGCCCCTTTTGCCTTC
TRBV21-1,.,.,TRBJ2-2,CASPHLSEGAWAANTGELFF,TGTGCCAGCCCCCACTTGTCGGAGGGGGCATGGGCTGCGAACACCGGGGAGCTGTTTTTT
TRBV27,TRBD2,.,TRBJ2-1,CASSLMGLAHNEQFF,TGTGCCAGCAGTTTAATGGGACTAGCGCACAATGAGCAGTTCTTC
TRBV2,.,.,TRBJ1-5,CASTATLDSNQPQHF,TGTGCCAGCACAGCCACCCTCGATAGCAATCAGCCCCAGCATTTT
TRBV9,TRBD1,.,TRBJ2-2,CASSDGQGAPTGELFF,TGTGCCAGCAGCGACGGACAGGGGGCGCCGACCGGGGAGCTGTTTTTT
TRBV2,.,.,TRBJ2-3,CASIAGLVTDTQYF,TGTGCCAGCATTGCGGGCCTAGTGACAGATACGCAGTATTTT
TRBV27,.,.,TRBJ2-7,CASSQGTSYEQYF,TGTGCCAGCAGTCAAGGGACCTCTTACGAGCAGTACTTC
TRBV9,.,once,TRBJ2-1,CASSVAHRRDEQFF,TGTGCCAGCAGCGTAGCTCACAGGCGGGATGAGCAGTTCTTC
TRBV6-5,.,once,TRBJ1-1,CASSSLRRAVTEAFF,TGTGCCAGCAGCTCCCTACGCAGGGCGGTTACTGAAGCTTTCTTT
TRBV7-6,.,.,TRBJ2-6,CASSPGLSGANVLTF,TGTGCCAGCAGCCCAGGGCTATCTGGGGCCAACGTCCTGACTTTC
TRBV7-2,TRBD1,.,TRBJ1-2,CASSLARTGSDGYTF,TGTGCCAGCAGCTTAGCCCGGACAGGGTCCGACGGCTACACCTTC
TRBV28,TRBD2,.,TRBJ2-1,CASTIPSGSYNEQFF,TGTGCCAGCACCATCCCTAGCGGCTCCTACAATGAGCAGTTCTTC
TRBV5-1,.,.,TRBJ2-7,CASSFPGSYEQYF,TGCGCCAGCAGCTTCCCGGGCTCCTACGAGCAGTACTTC
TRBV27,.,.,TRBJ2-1,CASSFLWDSYNEQFF,TGTGCCAGCAGTTTCCTTTGGGACTCCTACAATGAGCAGTTCTTC
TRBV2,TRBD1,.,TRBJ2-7,CASRPDRGVYEQYF,TGTGCCAGCAGACCCGACAGGGGGGTCTACGAGCAGTACTTC
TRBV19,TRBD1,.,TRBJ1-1,CASSPGQFYLEAFF,TGTGCCAGTAGTCCGGGACAGTTCTACCTTGAAGCTTTCTTT
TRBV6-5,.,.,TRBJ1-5,CASSTTQYQPQHF,TGTGCCAGCAGTACTACGCAGTATCAGCCCCAGCATTTT
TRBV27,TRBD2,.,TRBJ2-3,CASNQLGGPVDTQYF,TGTGCCAGCAACCAATTGGGAGGGCCCGTAGATACGCAGTATTTT